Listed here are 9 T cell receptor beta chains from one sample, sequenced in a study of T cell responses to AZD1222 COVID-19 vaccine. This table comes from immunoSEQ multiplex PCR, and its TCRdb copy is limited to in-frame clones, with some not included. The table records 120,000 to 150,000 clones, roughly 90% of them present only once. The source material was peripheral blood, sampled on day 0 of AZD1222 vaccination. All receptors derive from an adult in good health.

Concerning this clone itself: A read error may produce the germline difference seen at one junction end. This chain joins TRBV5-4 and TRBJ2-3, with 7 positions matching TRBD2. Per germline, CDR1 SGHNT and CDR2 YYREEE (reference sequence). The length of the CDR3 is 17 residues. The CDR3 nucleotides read TGTGCCAGCCGCTTGGGGGAGGGCCTCGCTAACACAGATACGCAGTATTTT. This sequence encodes CASRLGEGLANTDTQYF.

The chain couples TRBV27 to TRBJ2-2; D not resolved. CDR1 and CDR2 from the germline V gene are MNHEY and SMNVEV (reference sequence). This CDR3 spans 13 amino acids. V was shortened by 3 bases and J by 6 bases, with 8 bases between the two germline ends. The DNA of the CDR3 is TGTGCCAGCAGTTTGTATCGGGCCGGGGAGCTGTTTTTT. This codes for CASSLYRAGELFF.

The CDR3 DNA reads TGTGCCAGTACCCCAGGACCTTGGGACGAGCAGTACTTC. Translated, it gives CASTPGPWDEQYF. The V gene is TRBV19, the J gene TRBJ2-7, with D unclear. The CDR3 loop spans 13 amino acids. The ends were cut back, 7 bases at V and 5 bases at J, with 15 bases in the middle. Germline CDR1 is LNHDA and CDR2 is SQIVND (reference sequence).

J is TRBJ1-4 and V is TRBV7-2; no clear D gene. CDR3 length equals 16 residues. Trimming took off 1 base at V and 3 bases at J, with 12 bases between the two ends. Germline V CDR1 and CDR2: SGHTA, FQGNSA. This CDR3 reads CASSLGFIQSNEKLFF. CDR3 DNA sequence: TGTGCCAGCAGCTTAGGGTTCATACAGTCTAATGAAAAACTGTTTTTT.

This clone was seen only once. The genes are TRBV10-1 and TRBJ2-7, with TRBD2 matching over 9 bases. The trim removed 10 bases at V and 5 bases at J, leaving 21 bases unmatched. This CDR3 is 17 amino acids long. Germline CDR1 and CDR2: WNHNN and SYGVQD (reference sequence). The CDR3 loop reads CATATSGLAFCAHEQYF. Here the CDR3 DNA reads TGCGCCACCGCGACTAGCGGCCTCGCTTTCTGTGCCCACGAGCAGTACTTC.

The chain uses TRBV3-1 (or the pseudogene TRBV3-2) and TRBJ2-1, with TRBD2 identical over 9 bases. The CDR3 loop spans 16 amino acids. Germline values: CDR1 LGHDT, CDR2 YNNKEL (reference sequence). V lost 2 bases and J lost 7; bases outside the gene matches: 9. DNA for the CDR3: TGTGCCAGCAGCCAATCCAGCGGGAGGTTCGGTAATGAGCAGTTCTTC. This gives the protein CASSQSSGRFGNEQFF.

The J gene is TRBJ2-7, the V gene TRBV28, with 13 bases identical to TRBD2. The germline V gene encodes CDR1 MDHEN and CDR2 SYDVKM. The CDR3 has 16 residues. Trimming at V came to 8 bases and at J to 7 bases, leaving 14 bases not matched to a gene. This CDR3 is CASPPGLAGPTGEQYF. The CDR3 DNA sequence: TGTGCCAGCCCTCCGGGACTAGCGGGACCTACGGGGGAGCAGTACTTC.

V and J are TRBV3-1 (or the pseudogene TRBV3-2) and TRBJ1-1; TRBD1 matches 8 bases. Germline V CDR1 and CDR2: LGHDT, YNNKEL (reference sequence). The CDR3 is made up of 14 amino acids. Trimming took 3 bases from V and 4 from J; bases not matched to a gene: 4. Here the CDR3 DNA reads TGTGCCAGCAGCCACCCAGGGGGCACCACTGAAGCTTTCTTT. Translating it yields CASSHPGGTTEAFF.

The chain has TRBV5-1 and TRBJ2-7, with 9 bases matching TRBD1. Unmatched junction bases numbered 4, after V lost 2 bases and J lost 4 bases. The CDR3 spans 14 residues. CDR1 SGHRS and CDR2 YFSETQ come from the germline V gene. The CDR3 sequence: CASSFDRGSYEQYF. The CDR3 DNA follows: TGCGCCAGCAGCTTCGACAGGGGGAGTTACGAGCAGTACTTC.